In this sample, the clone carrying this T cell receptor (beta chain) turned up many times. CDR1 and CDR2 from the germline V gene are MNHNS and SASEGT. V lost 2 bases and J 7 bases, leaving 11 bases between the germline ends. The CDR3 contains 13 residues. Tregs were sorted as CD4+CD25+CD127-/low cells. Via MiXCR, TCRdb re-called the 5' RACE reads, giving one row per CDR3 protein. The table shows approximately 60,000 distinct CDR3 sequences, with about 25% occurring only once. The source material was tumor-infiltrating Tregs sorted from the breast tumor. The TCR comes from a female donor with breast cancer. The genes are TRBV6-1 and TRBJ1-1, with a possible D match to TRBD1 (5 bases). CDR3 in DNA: TGTGCCAGCAGTGAAATCGGCACAGGTGAAGCTTTCTTT. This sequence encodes CASSEIGTGEAFF.